This TCR beta chain was profiled in a study of CD4 T cells in relation to SARS-CoV-2 and coronaviruses. Profiling relied on immunoSEQ multiplex PCR, and the TCRdb table lists in-frame clones only, not all of them. The sample has tens of thousands of clones, about 80% seen once; the top ten hold about 15%. CD4+ T cells from unexposed donors were obtained before the COVID-19 pandemic (2011-2018). Isolation of CD4+ T cells took place after around 11 days in culture. V was cut by 5 bases and J by 5 bases, with 12 bases left in between. CDR3 length: 13 amino acids. CDR1 LNHDA and CDR2 SQIVND come from the germline V gene (reference sequence). Regarding this clone: The target antigen is unknown.

The rearrangement uses TRBV19 and TRBJ2-5; tentative D call: TRBD1 (6 bases). The receptor's source is a human donor in good health. Specimen: CD4+ T cells from PBMCs, cultured in vitro. CDR3 amino acids: CASSSTGLETQYF. The CDR3 coding sequence is TGTGCCAGTAGTTCCACAGGGCTCGAGACCCAGTACTTC.